This T cell receptor (beta chain) comes out of a study of long-term antiretroviral therapy in people with HIV. Study-wide results and caveats: The study found narrower CDR3 length ranges in HIV repertoires than in controls. Every time point showed a repertoire led by clones expanded before ART.

They ran version v3.0 of the immunoSEQ assay at survey level. This table comes from immunoSEQ multiplex PCR, and its TCRdb copy is limited to in-frame clones, with some not included. This sample has about 31,000 clones, with roughly 85% found just once. This clone has only a few counts. As yet, its antigen is unknown. The V end lost 11 bases, the J end lost 5 bases, and 7 bases lay between the germline ends. Germline V CDR1 and CDR2: MNHEY, SMNVEV (reference sequence). The CDR3 is 11 residues long. The origin of this receptor is a man between 18 and 35 years old with HIV. This sample comprised unsorted PBMCs, obtained 0.8 years before starting antiretroviral therapy. The chain couples TRBV27 to TRBJ2-6, with a tentative D call TRBD2 (6 bases). The CDR3 reads CAAGRANVLTF. As DNA, the CDR3 is TGTGCCGCGGGGAGGGCCAACGTCCTGACTTTC.